This is a list of T cell receptor beta chains from one sample in a study of cytomegalovirus exposure and HLA in healthy donors. Here immunoSEQ multiplex PCR was the method, and the copy in TCRdb shows in-frame clones only, minus some. The sample lists approximately 90,000 clones, roughly 76% occurring once. Sequenced: PBMCs. Every receptor here comes from a male donor in good health and CMV-seronegative. Each CDR3 is given with its conserved first and last residue. The D gene is left open where the match is weak. Clone size is given for some rows only: seen once, a few or many times, or a class if the clone is expanded.

>TRBV11-2|NA|TRBD1
CASSLVLGQGARTF
>TRBV28|NA|NA
CSSLASNTGELFF
>TRBV28|NA|NA
CASGGGATAQLPEAFF
>TRBV6-4|NA|TRBD1
CASSDETGEGALHGYTF
>TRBV2|NA|NA
CASSRTLTQETQYF
>TRBV5-1|NA|NA
CASSVDRNYGYTF
>TRBV27|NA|TRBD2
CASSFLASGGPDTQYF
>TRBV5-8|once|NA
CASSEYVIGGSHVKYF
>TRBV7-6|NA|NA
CASSPLSGVSNEKLFF
>TRBV28|NA|TRBD1
CASSLNRGETQYF
>TRBV7-2|NA|TRBD1
CASSRTGVGYGYTF
>TRBV27|NA|NA
CASSLLAGGSTDTQYF
>TRBV7-6|NA|NA
CASSHRDFPDTQYF
>TRBV5-6|NA|TRBD1
CASRHRDRNNEQFF
>TRBV30|NA|NA
CAWKGQIRTSLWGPMNTEAFF
>TRBV9|once|TRBD2
CASSADYSGRIASEQYF
>TRBV27|NA|NA
CASSLSGGNYGYTF
>TRBV5-6|NA|TRBD1
CASSFYGQGVNLGGYTF
>TRBV12-5|NA|TRBD1
CARSERGPLNGYTF
>TRBV9|NA|TRBD2
CASSVDYSRSTSGGSEQFF
>TRBV11-2|NA|TRBD1
CASSLGTGDGYTF
>TRBV28|NA|NA
CASSFGGVGYQPQHF
>TRBV9|NA|TRBD2
CASSVGLAGGEHEQFF
>TRBV6-5|NA|TRBD1
CASNYAGQGAREPQHF
>TRBV7-9|NA|TRBD1
CASSLDRGYEQYF
>TRBV19|NA|TRBD1
CASLGDSFPYGYTF
>TRBV6-6|NA|NA
CASSLDSSGNTIYF